The rows below give T cell receptor beta chains drawn from one sample of a study of T cell responses to AZD1222 COVID-19 vaccine. Libraries were prepared by immunoSEQ multiplex PCR; TCRdb keeps only in-frame clonotypes and omits some of them. The table shows 100,000 to 150,000 clones, with approximately 91% occurring only once. Sequencing used peripheral blood, obtained 28 days after the second AZD1222 dose. All receptors derive from an adult who received the AZD1222 COVID-19 vaccine. CDR3s include the opening cysteine and the closing phenylalanine or tryptophan. D genes are given only for firm matches. A clone size is listed for some rows: how often the clone was seen (once, few, many), or a class if it is expanded.

TGTGCCACCAGTGATACAGGGGGCCAGAACGAGCAGTACTTC | CATSDTGGQNEQYF | TRBD1 | TRBJ2-7 | NA | TRBV24-1
TGTGCCAGCAGCTCGCCAAGGATGGGGGCCATGAACACTGAAGCTTTCTTT | CASSSPRMGAMNTEAFF | NA | TRBJ1-1 | NA | TRBV11-2
TGTGCCAGTAGTGGTCAGGGGTCCTACGAGCAGTACTTC | CASSGQGSYEQYF | NA | TRBJ2-7 | NA | TRBV19
TGTGCCACCTCGGCCTCAACTAATGAAAAACTGTTTTTT | CATSASTNEKLFF | NA | TRBJ1-4 | NA | TRBV24-1
TGTGCCAGTAGGCGTCCGGGACGAGCTAACTATGGCTACACCTTC | CASRRPGRANYGYTF | NA | TRBJ1-2 | few | TRBV19
TGTGCCAGCACCACAGGGATCAAAGCTTTCTTT | CASTTGIKAFF | NA | TRBJ1-1 | once | TRBV11-2
TGTGCCAGCAGGGGAACAGGGGAGGCTAACTATGGCTACACCTTC | CASRGTGEANYGYTF | TRBD1 | TRBJ1-2 | NA | TRBV28
TGTGCCAGCAGTCTTCTTTTGACAGGCGTAGCTGAAGCTTTCTTT | CASSLLLTGVAEAFF | NA | TRBJ1-1 | NA | TRBV6-2/TRBV6-3
TGCGCCAGCAGCTTCCCAGGGAAGCGCCACGAGCAGTACTTC | CASSFPGKRHEQYF | NA | TRBJ2-7 | NA | TRBV5-1
TGTGCCACCAGTGCTAAGGGAGTAGGTAGCACAGATACGCAGTATTTT | CATSAKGVGSTDTQYF | NA | TRBJ2-3 | NA | TRBV24-1
TGTGCCAGCAGTCCGGGGGGAGGACAGGGGGCGAACTATGGCTACACCTTC | CASSPGGGQGANYGYTF | TRBD1 | TRBJ1-2 | NA | TRBV28
TGTGCCAGCAGTAAACAGAATGAACAGCCCCAGCATTTT | CASSKQNEQPQHF | NA | TRBJ1-5 | few | TRBV6-5
TGTGCCACCAGTGATGCGGGACAGGGGGCAAATACGCAGTATTTT | CATSDAGQGANTQYF | TRBD1 | TRBJ2-3 | NA | TRBV24-1
TGTGCCAGCAGTTACAGACGGCTGGAGGGAAACACCATATATTTT | CASSYRRLEGNTIYF | NA | TRBJ1-3 | once | TRBV6-5
TGTGCCAGCAGCCTTACTGCCGGGACAGATACGCAGTATTTT | CASSLTAGTDTQYF | NA | TRBJ2-3 | NA | TRBV7-9
TGCGCCAGCAGCCAAGAAATCGCAGGGGTCACTGAAGCTTTCTTT | CASSQEIAGVTEAFF | NA | TRBJ1-1 | NA | TRBV4-1
TGTGCCAGCAGTTTTGGAAGCTCCTATAATTCACCCCTCCACTTT | CASSFGSSYNSPLHF | NA | TRBJ1-6 | NA | TRBV27
TGTGCCAGCAGTTCGACAGGGAGCACAGATACGCAGTATTTT | CASSSTGSTDTQYF | TRBD1 | TRBJ2-3 | once | TRBV28
TGTGCCAGCAGTGAAGGATTGCGGGAGACCCAGTACTTC | CASSEGLRETQYF | NA | TRBJ2-5 | NA | TRBV6-1
TGTGCCAGCAGTGAGCAATGGGGGGTCTCCTACGAGCAGTACTTC | CASSEQWGVSYEQYF | NA | TRBJ2-7 | NA | TRBV6-1
TGTGCCGGAAAAGCGGGTCCCGACTTAGGCGAGCAGTACTTC | CAGKAGPDLGEQYF | NA | TRBJ2-7 | NA | TRBV2
TGTGCCAGCAGCCGTAGCGGGAGCTCCTACAATGAGCAGTTCTTC | CASSRSGSSYNEQFF | TRBD2 | TRBJ2-1 | NA | TRBV11-3
TGTGCCAGCAGTTTAAATGGAGATCAGCCCCAGCATTTT | CASSLNGDQPQHF | NA | TRBJ1-5 | NA | TRBV12-3/TRBV12-4
TGTGCCTGCCCTAGCCCCAGGGGGCCCTACTATGGCTACACCTTC | CACPSPRGPYYGYTF | TRBD1 | TRBJ1-2 | NA | TRBV30
TGTGCCAGCAGTCGTGACAGGGGAGGTAGTACCTATGGCTACACCTTC | CASSRDRGGSTYGYTF | TRBD1 | TRBJ1-2 | NA | TRBV5-4
TGTGCCAGCATCTGGGTCGGCGCCGGGGAGCTGTTTTTT | CASIWVGAGELFF | NA | TRBJ2-2 | NA | TRBV6-5
TGCGCCAGCAGCTTGAGGGGACAGGGGGATGAAAAACTGTTTTTT | CASSLRGQGDEKLFF | TRBD1 | TRBJ1-4 | NA | TRBV5-1
TGTGCCAGCAGCCCCACGCGACAGAACACCGGGGAGCTGTTTTTT | CASSPTRQNTGELFF | NA | TRBJ2-2 | NA | TRBV7-6
TGTGCCAGTAGAAGACTCACGGCCACGACAGATACGCAGTATTTT | CASRRLTATTDTQYF | NA | TRBJ2-3 | NA | TRBV19
TGTGCCAGCAGCGTTGGCGGGAGGGCAAATGAGCAGTTCTTC | CASSVGGRANEQFF | TRBD2 | TRBJ2-1 | NA | TRBV9
TGTGCCAGCAGTCCCTGGACTAGCGGGATTCAGTACTTC | CASSPWTSGIQYF | TRBD2 | TRBJ2-7 | NA | TRBV6-5
TGTGCCAGCTACCCGTGGGGACAGGGAGGCAATCAGCCCCAGCATTTT | CASYPWGQGGNQPQHF | TRBD1 | TRBJ1-5 | NA | TRBV28
TGTGCCAGCAGTTTTGGGACAGGGGCCGCGAGCTCCTACAATGAGCAGTTCTTC | CASSFGTGAASSYNEQFF | TRBD1 | TRBJ2-1 | NA | TRBV27
TGTGCCAGCAGTGTAACCGGGACAGGCAATAATTCACCCCTCCACTTT | CASSVTGTGNNSPLHF | TRBD1 | TRBJ1-6 | NA | TRBV6-1
TGTGCCAGTATCGCGCAGGGGGCGCAGTACAATGAGCAGTTCTTC | CASIAQGAQYNEQFF | TRBD1 | TRBJ2-1 | NA | TRBV19
TGTGCCAGCAGCGTAGGATCACAGGTGTTAGGTCAGCCCCAGCATTTT | CASSVGSQVLGQPQHF | NA | TRBJ1-5 | many | TRBV9
TGTGCCAGCAGGGAGGGAGCTACTAATGAAAAACTGTTTTTT | CASREGATNEKLFF | NA | TRBJ1-4 | NA | TRBV6-5
TGTGCCAGCAGTCGAATGAAGGGGCAGGGTAAAGAGACCCAGTACTTC | CASSRMKGQGKETQYF | NA | TRBJ2-5 | few | TRBV6-6
TGTGCCAGCAGCCCTAGCGGGAGGGGTGAGCAGTTCTTC | CASSPSGRGEQFF | TRBD2 | TRBJ2-1 | once | TRBV7-2
TGTGCCAGCAGCTTGGCCGGGATACACCTCTATGGCTACACCTTC | CASSLAGIHLYGYTF | NA | TRBJ1-2 | NA | TRBV5-4
TGTGCCAGCAGCTTATTTTTTGGGACTAGCGGGGTCATGAATGAGCAGTTCTTC | CASSLFFGTSGVMNEQFF | TRBD2 | TRBJ2-1 | NA | TRBV7-3
TGTGCCAGCAACCTAGGGGAAAAACTGTTTTTT | CASNLGEKLFF | NA | TRBJ1-4 | NA | TRBV6-6
TGTGCCAGCATCCAAAGCACCGGGGAGCTGTTTTTT | CASIQSTGELFF | NA | TRBJ2-2 | NA | TRBV28
TGTGCCAGCAGCCGATCGACAGATAACTATGGCTACACCTTC | CASSRSTDNYGYTF | NA | TRBJ1-2 | few | TRBV3-1/TRBV3-2
TGTGCCAGCAGTGAAGCAACAGGGGGATACAATGAGCAGTTCTTC | CASSEATGGYNEQFF | TRBD1 | TRBJ2-1 | NA | TRBV6-1
TGTGCCAGCAGCGCAGACCCGAACACTGAAGCTTTCTTT | CASSADPNTEAFF | NA | TRBJ1-1 | NA | TRBV2
TGTGCCAGCCCCTCCAGCGGGGATGAGACCCAGTACTTC | CASPSSGDETQYF | TRBD2 | TRBJ2-5 | NA | TRBV2
TGTGCCAGCTCATATTCGCCGGTCCTCCGCTCCGGAAACACCATATATTTT | CASSYSPVLRSGNTIYF | NA | TRBJ1-3 | NA | TRBV18
TGTGCCAGCAGCTTAAGAGAGGGGCTTGGAGATACGCAGTATTTT | CASSLREGLGDTQYF | NA | TRBJ2-3 | NA | TRBV7-3
TGTGCCAGCAGTCCCCGTGGACAGGGGGCTTCAGAGACCCAGTACTTC | CASSPRGQGASETQYF | TRBD1 | TRBJ2-5 | NA | TRBV28
TGTGCCATCAGTGAACATCCCAGCAACACTGAAGCTTTCTTT | CAISEHPSNTEAFF | NA | TRBJ1-1 | NA | TRBV10-3
TGTGCCAGCAGTTTAATAGCGGGGCCAAGGTGCTACTTC | CASSLIAGPRCYF | TRBD2 | TRBJ2-7 | NA | TRBV28
TGTGCCAGCAGCTTAAAGGGGCCACACGGGACAGGGGGCGCAGATACGCAGTATTTT | CASSLKGPHGTGGADTQYF | TRBD1 | TRBJ2-3 | NA | TRBV7-3
TGTGCCAGCAGGATAGCGGGAGGGATGGCGGAGACCCAGTACTTC | CASRIAGGMAETQYF | TRBD2 | TRBJ2-5 | NA | TRBV6-5